This entry lists 26 T cell receptor beta chains sequenced from one sample in a study of blood T cell repertoires in COVID-19. Using immunoSEQ multiplex PCR, the repertoire was profiled, and TCRdb retains in-frame clones only, with some absent. The sample yields about 140,000 clones, 84% seen once. The sequenced sample consisted of PBMCs or T cells enriched from blood (not recorded which). All receptors derive from a middle-aged man with acute COVID-19.

The chain employs TRBV11-2 and TRBJ1-1; 8 bases fit TRBD1. CDR1 SGHAT and CDR2 FQNNGV come from the germline V gene. Trimming at V came to 4 bases and at J to 4 bases, leaving 14 bases not matched to a gene. The CDR3 has 17 residues. The CDR3 DNA reads TGTGCCAGCAGCTGGGCGGGAGACAGGGGTGAGAGCACTGAAGCTTTCTTT. The encoded protein is CASSWAGDRGESTEAFF.

V gene TRBV7-9 combines with J gene TRBJ1-4, with D tentatively TRBD1 (5 bases). CDR3 length: 15 amino acids. Germline lookup yields CDR1 SEHNR and CDR2 FQNEAQ (reference sequence). The V and J ends lost 0 bases and 8 bases respectively, with 13 bases between them. The CDR3 protein is CASSLASGGGEKLFF. CDR3 coding DNA: TGTGCCAGCAGCTTAGCCTCGGGGGGAGGCGAAAAACTGTTTTTT.

The chain recombines TRBV29-1 with TRBJ2-7, with a possible D match to TRBD1 (6 bases). The length of the CDR3 is 13 residues. Looked up from germline, CDR1 is SQVTM and CDR2 is ANQGSEA. Deletions cut 4 bases from V and 7 bases from J, with 17 bases between. Written as DNA, the CDR3 is TGCAGCGTTGGGGACACCGCTTACCGGGAGCAGTACTTC. This codes for CSVGDTAYREQYF.

The rearrangement joins TRBV28 to TRBJ1-6, with D hard to call. Germline V gene data show CDR1 as MDHEN and CDR2 as SYDVKM. V lost 1 base to trimming and J lost 7 bases, with 11 bases between them. This CDR3 is built from 15 residues. This CDR3 reads CASSLFRQRNSPLHF. The CDR3 nucleotides read TGTGCCAGCAGTTTATTCCGGCAGCGAAATTCACCCCTCCACTTT.

The chain couples TRBV27 to TRBJ2-7; D may be TRBD2 (6 bases). The CDR3 is made up of 16 amino acids. Germline V gene lookup returns CDR1 MNHEY and CDR2 SMNVEV (reference sequence). V was cut by 2 bases and J by 0 bases, with 14 bases left in between. The CDR3: CASSLRGGTSSYEQYF. In nucleotides, the CDR3 is TGTGCCAGCAGTTTACGGGGCGGGACGTCCTCCTACGAGCAGTACTTC.

The chain links TRBV9 to TRBJ1-6; the D is unclear. The germline CDR1 and CDR2 sequences are SGDLS and YYNGEE. CDR3 size: 15 residues. Trimming took off 3 bases at V and 10 bases at J, with 17 bases between the two ends. CDR3 protein: CASSESHQRNSPLHF. The DNA for the CDR3 is TGTGCCAGCAGCGAAAGCCATCAGCGCAACTCACCCCTCCACTTT.

The genes are TRBV6-2 or TRBV6-3 and TRBJ1-5; tentatively, D is TRBD1 (5 bases). CDR3 length: 15 residues. Per the germline V gene, CDR1 is MNHEY and CDR2 is SVGEGT. The V end lost 6 bases, the J end lost 2 bases, and 14 bases lay between the germline ends. The CDR3 protein is CASSRGRVGNQPQHF. CDR3 DNA sequence: TGTGCCAGCAGCCGGGGGAGGGTCGGCAATCAGCCCCAGCATTTT.

The CDR3 coding sequence is TGTGCCTGGACTGCAGGGGGCGAATCCTACGAGCAGTACTTC. Protein sequence: CAWTAGGESYEQYF. J is TRBJ2-7 and V is TRBV30; 8 positions match TRBD1. Per the germline V gene, CDR1 is GTSNPN and CDR2 is SVGIG (reference sequence). The CDR3 sequence is 14 residues long. V trimming: 4 bases; J trimming: 1 base; junction bases outside the gene matches: 6.

This chain links TRBV20-1 with TRBJ2-1; tentative D call: TRBD2 (5 bases). CDR1 is DFQATT and CDR2 is SNEGSKA in the germline V gene (reference sequence). The CDR3 loop spans 11 amino acids. CDR3 DNA: TGCAGAGCCCTAGCTGGAAATGAGCAGTTCTTC. Amino acid sequence: CRALAGNEQFF.

The chain employs TRBV13 and TRBJ2-7, with 9 nucleotides matching TRBD2. Germline V lookup: CDR1 PRHDT, CDR2 FYEKMQ (reference sequence). V was pared by 4 bases and J by 2 bases, with 15 bases of the junction left unmatched. The CDR3 is made up of 18 amino acids. CDR3 DNA: TGTGCCAGCAGCTGGGTGGGGGTAGCGGGAGAAAACACCTACGAGCAGTACTTC. Encoded protein: CASSWVGVAGENTYEQYF.

The CDR3 nucleotides are TGCGCCAGCAGCCAAGATTTGGCGAGAGGGGGTGAGACCCAGTACTTC. Amino acid sequence: CASSQDLARGGETQYF. The chain combines TRBV4-1 with TRBJ2-5; a weak D match, TRBD1 (6 bases). The germline V gene has CDR1 MGHRA and CDR2 YSYEKL. The V end lost 0 bases, the J end lost 5 bases, and 16 bases lay between the germline ends. This CDR3 is built from 16 residues.

This clone was observed a handful of times. This sequence joins TRBV18 and TRBJ1-1, with D tentatively TRBD1 (5 bases). Germline V gene data show CDR1 as KGHSH and CDR2 as LQKENI. This CDR3 comprises 16 residues. V gave up 6 bases and J gave up 0 bases, with 17 bases separating them. DNA for the CDR3: TGTGCCAGCTCCCGACTAGTGGACACGTTGAACACTGAAGCTTTCTTT. Amino acids: CASSRLVDTLNTEAFF.

The chain links TRBV11-2 to TRBJ2-5; D is undetermined. Trimming cost V 2 bases and J 3 bases, with 10 bases left between them. The germline V gene encodes CDR1 SGHAT and CDR2 FQNNGV. The CDR3 runs to 14 residues. CDR3 region: CASSLKAGKETQYF. DNA for the CDR3: TGTGCCAGCAGCTTAAAGGCAGGAAAAGAGACCCAGTACTTC. Combining the CDR3 with reference TRBV11-2 and TRBJ2-5 gives the whole variable domain EAGVAQSPRYKIIEKRQSVAFWCNPISGHATLYWYQQILGQGPKLLIQFQNNGVVDDSQLPKDRFSAERLKGVDSTLKIQPAKLEDSAVYLCASSLKAGKETQYFGPGTRLLVL.

The chain carries TRBV9 and TRBJ2-1, with 10 bases matching TRBD2. The V segment lost 5 bases and the J segment 0 bases; nucleotides outside the gene matches: 2. Germline-derived CDR1 and CDR2 are SGDLS and YYNGEE. This CDR3 region has 15 residues. CDR3 DNA sequence: TGTGCCAGCAGTTCTAGCGGGAGCTCCTACAATGAGCAGTTCTTC. As protein: CASSSSGSSYNEQFF.

This chain uses TRBV6-5 with TRBJ1-3; the D gene is possibly TRBD1 (5 bases). The germline V gene has CDR1 MNHEY and CDR2 SVGAGI. V was cut by 7 bases and J by 4 bases, with 14 bases left in between. The length of the CDR3 is 14 residues. CDR3 loop: CASTAGLSGNTIYF. As DNA, the CDR3 is TGTGCCAGCACAGCAGGGCTATCCGGAAACACCATATATTTT.

Here the CDR3 DNA reads TGCGCCAGCAGCCAAGGAACTACTCGGGGCACCGGGGAGCTGTTTTTT. This translates into CASSQGTTRGTGELFF. The chain couples TRBV4-1 to TRBJ2-2; tentatively, D is TRBD2 (5 bases). The germline V gene has CDR1 MGHRA and CDR2 YSYEKL. V was cut by 1 base and J by 4 bases, with 13 bases left in between. This CDR3 spans 16 amino acids.

The chain joins TRBV29-1 to TRBJ2-5, with D possibly being TRBD2 (7 bases). The CDR3 runs to 18 residues. CDR1 is SQVTM, CDR2 ANQGSEA, per germline. The germline V and J ends were trimmed by 4 bases and 5 bases, with 29 bases remaining between them. Here the CDR3 DNA reads TGCAGCGTTGGGGCGGGGGCTAGCGCCCTCCGAGGGGAGGAGACCCAGTACTTC. Translation: CSVGAGASALRGEETQYF.

The chain employs TRBV5-1 and TRBJ1-4; 8 bases fit TRBD1. V lost 4 bases, J lost 4 bases, and 9 bases stayed unmatched. CDR1 SGHRS and CDR2 YFSETQ come from the germline V gene. The CDR3 covers 16 residues. The CDR3 bases are TGCGCCAGCAGCAGGACCCCGGGACAGGATAATGAAAAACTGTTTTTT. As protein: CASSRTPGQDNEKLFF.

The gene calls are TRBV15 and TRBJ2-3; 12 bases agree with TRBD2. CDR3 length: 16 amino acids. V was pared by 5 bases and J by 5 bases, with 8 bases of the junction left unmatched. Germline CDR1 is LNHNV and CDR2 is YYDKDF (reference sequence). CDR3 sequence: CATSRRTSGTVDTQYF. The CDR3 region has the DNA TGTGCCACCAGCCGACGGACTAGCGGGACGGTAGATACGCAGTATTTT.

The gene calls are TRBV5-1 and TRBJ2-5; TRBD1 might be the D (5 bases). CDR1 and CDR2 from the germline V gene are SGHRS and YFSETQ. Between the trimmed V and J ends, which lost 1 base and 10 bases, there was a span of 11 bases. This CDR3 contains 12 residues. The CDR3 reads CASSLSDSNQYF. Here the CDR3 DNA reads TGCGCCAGCAGCTTGTCCGACAGCAACCAGTACTTC.

The chain recombines TRBV11-2 with TRBJ1-6; D call uncertain. V was cut by 7 bases and J by 7 bases, with 11 bases left in between. There are 13 residues in the CDR3. Per the germline V gene, CDR1 is SGHAT and CDR2 is FQNNGV. CDR3 coding DNA: TGTGCCAGCACCCCTATCAGGAATTCACCCCTCCACTTT. This sequence encodes CASTPIRNSPLHF.

The CDR3: CASSRDINSGANVLTF. The CDR3 DNA sequence: TGCGCCAGCAGCAGGGACATTAACTCTGGGGCCAACGTCCTGACTTTC. J is TRBJ2-6 and V is TRBV5-1, with D maybe TRBD1 (6 bases). The germline CDR1 and CDR2 sequences are SGHRS and YFSETQ. Trimming left V 4 bases short and J 0 bases short, with 11 bases between. The CDR3 consists of 16 residues. Based on the CDR3 plus reference TRBV5-1 and TRBJ2-6, the full variable domain is KAGVTQTPRYLIKTRGQQVTLSCSPISGHRSVSWYQQTPGQGLQFLFEYFSETQRNKGNFPGRFSGRQFSNSRSEMNVSTLELGDSALYLCASSRDINSGANVLTFGAGSRLTVL.

V gene TRBV28 combines with J gene TRBJ2-1; D perhaps matches TRBD2 (5 bases). Germline CDR1 and CDR2: MDHEN and SYDVKM. The V end lost 1 base, the J end lost 6 bases, and 7 bases lay between the germline ends. The CDR3 is made up of 13 amino acids. CDR3 in DNA: TGTGCCAGCAGTTTATCCAGCGGCAATGAGCAGTTCTTC. This encodes CASSLSSGNEQFF.

This chain connects TRBV19 to TRBJ1-2; D ambiguous. V was cut by 6 bases and J by 2 bases, with 10 bases left in between. Per the germline V gene, CDR1 is LNHDA and CDR2 is SQIVND (reference sequence). The CDR3 loop spans 13 amino acids. This CDR3 reads CASRSAGNYGYTF. The CDR3 DNA reads as TGTGCCAGTAGATCTGCGGGAAACTATGGCTACACCTTC. Looking up the rest from reference TRBV19 and TRBJ1-2 gives the full variable domain: DGGITQSPKYLFRKEGQNVTLSCEQNLNHDAMYWYRQDPGQGLRLIYYSQIVNDFQKGDIAEGYSVSREKKESFPLTVTSAQKNPTAFYLCASRSAGNYGYTFGSGTRLTVV.

The gene calls are TRBV28 and TRBJ1-4; 8 positions agree with TRBD1. The CDR3 sequence is 15 residues long. Germline V lookup: CDR1 MDHEN, CDR2 SYDVKM. Trimming removed 5 bases from V and 8 bases from J; junction bases left unmatched: 10. CDR3 in DNA: TGTGCCAGCAGTCAGGGGGGGACAGGAGGGGAAAAACTGTTTTTT. Translated: CASSQGGTGGEKLFF. Filled out from reference TRBV28 and TRBJ1-4, the complete variable domain reads DVKVTQSSRYLVKRTGEKVFLECVQDMDHENMFWYRQDPGLGLRLIYFSYDVKMKEKGDIPEGYSVSREKKERFSLILESASTNQTSMYLCASSQGGTGGEKLFFGSGTQLSVL.

The chain employs TRBV28 and TRBJ1-5; 8 bases align to TRBD1. Germline V gene lookup returns CDR1 MDHEN and CDR2 SYDVKM. The length of the CDR3 is 15 residues. Trimming took 5 bases from V and 2 from J; bases not matched to a gene: 5. CDR3 protein: CASSRPGQGNQPQHF. The CDR3 region has the DNA TGTGCCAGCAGTCGCCCGGGACAGGGCAATCAGCCCCAGCATTTT. Full variable domain (missing parts from reference TRBV28 and TRBJ1-5): DVKVTQSSRYLVKRTGEKVFLECVQDMDHENMFWYRQDPGLGLRLIYFSYDVKMKEKGDIPEGYSVSREKKERFSLILESASTNQTSMYLCASSRPGQGNQPQHFGDGTRLSIL.